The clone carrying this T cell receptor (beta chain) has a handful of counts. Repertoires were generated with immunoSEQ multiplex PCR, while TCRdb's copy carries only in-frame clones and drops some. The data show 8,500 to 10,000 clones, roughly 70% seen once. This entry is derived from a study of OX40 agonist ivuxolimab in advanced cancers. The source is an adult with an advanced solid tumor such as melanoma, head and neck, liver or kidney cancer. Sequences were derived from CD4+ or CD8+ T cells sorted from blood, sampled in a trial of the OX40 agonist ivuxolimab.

CDR3: CASSLSQGPQETQYF. In nucleotides, the CDR3 is TGTGCCAGCAGTTTATCGCAGGGCCCTCAAGAGACCCAGTACTTC. The chain has TRBV28 and TRBJ2-5, with a tentative D call TRBD1 (5 bases). The length of the CDR3 is 15 residues. Trimming took off 1 base at V and 2 bases at J, with 11 bases between the two ends. CDR1 is MDHEN and CDR2 is SYDVKM in the germline V gene. The full variable domain, completed using reference TRBV28 and TRBJ2-5, is DVKVTQSSRYLVKRTGEKVFLECVQDMDHENMFWYRQDPGLGLRLIYFSYDVKMKEKGDIPEGYSVSREKKERFSLILESASTNQTSMYLCASSLSQGPQETQYFGPGTRLLVL.